This T cell receptor (beta chain) was documented in a study of response to subunit inactivated influenza vaccine. The CDR3 runs to 14 residues. Trimming shortened V by 1 base and J by 6 bases, and 11 bases separated the two germline ends. Germline loops: CDR1 LGHNA, CDR2 YSLEER. A few counts support this clonotype. The antigen remains undetermined. TCRdb reanalysed the RT-PCR reads using MiXCR and keeps one entry per CDR3 protein. The sample consists of 600,000 to 700,000 distinct CDR3 sequences, less than 15% of them appearing once. Regarding the study as a whole: It was suggested by the authors that few new T cells are recruited by each seasonal influenza vaccination.

The TCR originated in a man aged 50 to 59 who received an inactivated influenza vaccine. The V and J genes are TRBV4-3 and TRBJ2-3, with D unclear. The sample was PBMCs from blood, taken 14 days before vaccination. CDR3 in amino acids: CASSQGYRADTQYF. The CDR3 DNA sequence: TGCGCCAGCAGCCAAGGGTATCGGGCGGATACGCAGTATTTT.